This record looks at one T cell receptor (beta chain) sequence and its context. Its antigen is undetermined. The sample belongs to a study of shared clonotypes between healthy human individuals. Original analysis: For the immunoSEQ data, sequences were junction-only without quality scores, so filtering differed. Measured with immunoSEQ multiplex PCR; TCRdb has only the in-frame clones, and not every one. That table gives V, J and clone size, and the DNA gave D and trimming. The sample holds over 2 million clones, 95% seen once. Study results and caveats: Blood was the only sampled material, and tissue repertoires likely differ.

The CDR3 sequence is 15 residues long. V lost 0 bases, J lost 2 bases, and 9 bases lay in between. CDR1 is SGHAT and CDR2 is FQNNGV in the germline V gene. The sample comprised naive CD4+ T cells sorted from blood. As for subset: CD45RA+ positively selected. This rearrangement joins TRBV11-2 to TRBJ2-3; D might be TRBD2 (5 bases). This receptor was identified in a man aged 18-30 years in good health. CDR3: CASSLDPGYTDTQYF. The CDR3 DNA sequence: TGTGCCAGCAGCTTAGATCCGGGATACACAGATACGCAGTATTTT.